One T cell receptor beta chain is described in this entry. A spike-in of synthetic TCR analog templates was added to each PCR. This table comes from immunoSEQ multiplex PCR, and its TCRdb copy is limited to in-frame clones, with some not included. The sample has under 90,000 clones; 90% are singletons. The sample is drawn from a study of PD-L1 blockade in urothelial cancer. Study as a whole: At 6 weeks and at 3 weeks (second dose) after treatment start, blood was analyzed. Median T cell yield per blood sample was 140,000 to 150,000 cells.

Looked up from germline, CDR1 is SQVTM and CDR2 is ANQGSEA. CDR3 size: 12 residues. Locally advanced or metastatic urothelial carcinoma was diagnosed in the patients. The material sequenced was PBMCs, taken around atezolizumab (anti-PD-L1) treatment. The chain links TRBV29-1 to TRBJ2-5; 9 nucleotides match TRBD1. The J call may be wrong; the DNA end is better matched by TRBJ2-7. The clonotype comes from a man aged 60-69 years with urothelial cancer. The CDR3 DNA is TGCAGCATTCGGACAGGGGCCTACGAGCAGTACTTC. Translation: CSIRTGAYEQYF.